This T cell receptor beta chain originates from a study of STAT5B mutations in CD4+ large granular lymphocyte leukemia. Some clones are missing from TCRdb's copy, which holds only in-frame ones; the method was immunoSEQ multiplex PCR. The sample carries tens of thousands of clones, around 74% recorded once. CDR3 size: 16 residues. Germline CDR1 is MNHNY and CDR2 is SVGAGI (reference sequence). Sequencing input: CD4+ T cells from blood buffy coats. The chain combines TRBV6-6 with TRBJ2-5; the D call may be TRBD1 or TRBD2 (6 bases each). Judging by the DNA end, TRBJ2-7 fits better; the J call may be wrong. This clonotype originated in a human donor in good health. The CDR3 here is CASSYEGGLPGDEQYF. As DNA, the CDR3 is TGTGCCAGCAGTTACGAAGGGGGACTCCCAGGGGACGAGCAGTACTTC.